These 23 T cell receptor beta chains were sequenced from one sample in a study of radiation and T cells in renal cell carcinoma. Specified time point: blood 4 weeks post-SBRT, at nephrectomy. Treatment described: 15 Gy SBRT to primary tumor, nephrectomy 4 weeks later. Here immunoSEQ multiplex PCR was the method, and the copy in TCRdb shows in-frame clones only, minus some. The sample lists about 83,000 clones, roughly 83% occurring once. Source: blood, taken from a patient whose treatment included radiotherapy and nephrectomy. Receptors were obtained from a woman aged 55 to 70 with renal cell carcinoma.

This chain uses TRBV7-8 with TRBJ2-3; D perhaps matches TRBD2 (6 bases). The CDR3 has 15 amino acids. The V gene lost 5 bases and the J gene lost 5 bases, with 17 bases spanning the gap. The germline CDR1 and CDR2 sequences are SGHVS and FQNEAQ. CDR3 sequence (DNA): TGTGCCAGCAGCCCACACGGGGGTTTGGGAGATACGCAGTATTTT. It translates to CASSPHGGLGDTQYF.

The chain has TRBV6-1 and TRBJ1-3; D is ambiguous. The germline CDR1 and CDR2 sequences are MNHNS and SASEGT. The length of the CDR3 is 15 residues. With 1 base removed from V and 0 bases from J, the gap between germline ends came to 7 bases. DNA for the CDR3: TGTGCCAGCAGTGAAGACAGTAGCTCTGGAAACACCATATATTTT. As protein: CASSEDSSSGNTIYF.

The chain has TRBV15 and TRBJ1-3, with 7 bases that match TRBD1. The germline V gene has CDR1 LNHNV and CDR2 YYDKDF (reference sequence). The CDR3 covers 13 residues. With 8 bases clipped from V and 4 bases from J, the junction kept 5 bases outside the gene matches. The CDR3 nucleotides are TGTGCCACCGGGTCAGGGGGAGGAAACACCATATATTTT. This sequence encodes CATGSGGGNTIYF. The whole variable domain, remainder taken from reference TRBV15 and TRBJ1-3, is DAMVIQNPRYQVTQFGKPVTLSCSQTLNHNVMYWYQQKSSQAPKLLFHYYDKDFNNEADTPDNFQSRRPNTSFCFLDIRSPGLGDTAMYLCATGSGGGNTIYFGEGSWLTVV.

This clone is a singleton in its sample. V gene TRBV7-2 combines with J gene TRBJ2-3; D not resolved. The CDR3 totals 12 residues. With 5 bases removed from V and 2 bases from J, the gap between germline ends came to 5 bases. The germline CDR1 and CDR2 sequences are SGHTA and FQGNSA. The CDR3 region is CASSRPTDTQYF. CDR3 bases: TGTGCCAGCAGCCGCCCCACAGATACGCAGTATTTT.

This chain joins TRBV4-1 and TRBJ2-5; TRBD1 aligns across 7 bases. TRBJ2-7 explains the end of the DNA better; the J call may be wrong. Germline V CDR1 and CDR2: MGHRA, YSYEKL. CDR3 length: 15 residues. CDR3 DNA: TGCGCCAGCAGCCTCGAGGTCGGGACAGACTACGAGCAGTACTTC. Its protein is CASSLEVGTDYEQYF.

V and J are TRBV9 and TRBJ1-3; D is possibly TRBD1 (6 bases). The ends were cut back, 6 bases at V and 4 bases at J, with 11 bases in the middle. The CDR3 covers 13 residues. Germline V gene sequence: CDR1 SGDLS, CDR2 YYNGEE. CDR3: CASNRDGGNTIYF. The CDR3 DNA sequence: TGTGCCAGCAACAGGGATGGAGGAAACACCATATATTTT.

The rearrangement uses TRBV4-2 and TRBJ1-2; D gene uncertain. Germline-derived CDR1 and CDR2 are LGHNA and YNFKEQ. This CDR3 has 15 amino acids. Trimming stripped 0 bases from V and 2 bases from J, with 10 bases between. The DNA of the CDR3 is TGTGCCAGCAGCCAAGAGCGAGGAGGGAACTATGGCTACACCTTC. This codes for CASSQERGGNYGYTF.

This clone was observed many times. Here the CDR3 DNA reads TGTGCCAGCAGCTTTCTACAGGATCCTAATGAAAAACTGTTTTTT. This codes for CASSFLQDPNEKLFF. The rearrangement joins TRBV7-9 to TRBJ1-4; D possibly corresponds to TRBD1 (5 bases). Germline V lookup: CDR1 SEHNR, CDR2 FQNEAQ (reference sequence). Trimming took 3 bases from V and 3 from J, leaving 11 bases between them. CDR3 length: 15 amino acids.

The rearrangement joins TRBV2 to TRBJ2-6; no clear D. Germline V CDR1 and CDR2: SNHLY, FYNNEI. The CDR3 contains 15 residues. Trimming took off 4 bases at V and 4 bases at J, with 11 bases between the two ends. The CDR3 region is CASSGELSGANVLTF. The CDR3 DNA sequence: TGTGCCAGCAGTGGAGAGCTTTCCGGGGCCAACGTCCTGACTTTC.

Only a few counts were recorded for this clone. V usage is TRBV5-1 and J usage is TRBJ1-2; D is perhaps TRBD1 (6 bases). This CDR3 comprises 12 residues. Looked up from germline, CDR1 is SGHRS and CDR2 is YFSETQ. Between the trimmed V and J ends, which lost 4 bases and 8 bases, there was a span of 12 bases. The CDR3 region is CASSPDRSGYTF. As DNA, the CDR3 is TGCGCCAGCAGCCCGGACAGATCCGGCTACACCTTC.

V is TRBV28 and J is TRBJ1-6; no reliable D call. In germline, CDR1 is MDHEN, CDR2 SYDVKM. V gave up 6 bases and J gave up 3 bases, with 9 bases separating them. The CDR3 is 14 residues long. CDR3 in amino acids: CASRVAHYNSPLHF. The CDR3 DNA reads TGTGCCAGCAGGGTCGCGCACTATAATTCACCCCTCCACTTT. Looking up the rest from reference TRBV28 and TRBJ1-6 gives the full variable domain: DVKVTQSSRYLVKRTGEKVFLECVQDMDHENMFWYRQDPGLGLRLIYFSYDVKMKEKGDIPEGYSVSREKKERFSLILESASTNQTSMYLCASRVAHYNSPLHFGNGTRLTVT.

This chain joins TRBV4-3 and TRBJ1-3; TRBD1 agrees at 7 bases. Germline values: CDR1 LGHNA, CDR2 YSLEER. V was clipped by 4 bases and J by 0 bases; unmatched bases: 9. The CDR3 length is 17 residues. The CDR3, as DNA: TGCGCCAGCAGCCCTTCGGTTTGGGACAGCTCTGGAAACACCATATATTTT. Its translation: CASSPSVWDSSGNTIYF.

The V gene is TRBV18, the J gene TRBJ2-2, with TRBD2 identical over 12 bases. J lost 4 bases, V lost 3 bases, and 6 bases had no gene match. The V gene's germline CDR1 is KGHSH and CDR2 LQKENI. The CDR3 has 17 amino acids. The CDR3 DNA reads TGTGCCAGCTCACCTCGACTAGCGGGGGAGTTCACCGGGGAGCTGTTTTTT. It specifies CASSPRLAGEFTGELFF.

This chain joins TRBV7-2 and TRBJ1-3; tentatively, D is TRBD1 (6 bases). Trimming took off 5 bases at V and 4 bases at J, with 18 bases between the two ends. Germline CDR1 SGHTA, CDR2 FQGNSA. The CDR3 consists of 16 residues. The chain's CDR3 is CASSPTGWSSGNTIYF. DNA of the CDR3: TGTGCCAGCAGCCCTACAGGGTGGTCGTCCGGAAACACCATATATTTT.

This clone was observed a handful of times. The V call is TRBV27, the J call TRBJ2-1, with D perhaps TRBD2 (5 bases). Between the trimmed V and J ends, which lost 4 bases and 3 bases, there was a span of 19 bases. CDR1 and CDR2 (germline): MNHEY, SMNVEV (reference sequence). The CDR3 runs 17 residues. DNA of the CDR3: TGTGCCAGCAGTTATGGGAGCGTAAGGACCAACTACAATGAGCAGTTCTTC. The encoded protein is CASSYGSVRTNYNEQFF.

The chain employs TRBV5-6 and TRBJ1-1; no clear D gene. Germline lookup yields CDR1 SGHDT and CDR2 YYEEEE. The V end was cut by 0 bases, the J end by 3 bases, with 6 bases between. The CDR3 runs to 13 residues. The CDR3 DNA is TGTGCCAGCAGCTTGGGTCAGTACACTGAAGCTTTCTTT. This encodes CASSLGQYTEAFF.

The V gene is TRBV19, the J gene TRBJ1-5; maybe TRBD1 (5 bases). This CDR3 has 16 residues. V lost 5 bases and J 6 bases, leaving 20 bases between the germline ends. Germline V CDR1 and CDR2: LNHDA, SQIVND (reference sequence). CDR3 bases: TGTGCCAGTAGTTCCCAATGGGTTGTGGACACTCAGCCCCAGCATTTT. It specifies CASSSQWVVDTQPQHF.

The rearrangement joins TRBV10-3 to TRBJ1-6, with 9 bases matching TRBD1. Germline CDR1 ENHRY, CDR2 SYGVKD. The CDR3 has 16 amino acids. After removal of 3 bases from V and 8 bases from J, the junction contained 8 bases not matched to a gene. CDR3 DNA: TGTGCCATCAGTGATTTTCCGGGACAGGGTGATTCACCCCTCCACTTT. Translated, it gives CAISDFPGQGDSPLHF.

In DNA form, the CDR3 reads TGTGCCAGCAGCTTAGCGGGGACTAGTAACCAGCAGTACTTC. Translating gives CASSLAGTSNQQYF. The chain is built from TRBV7-2 and TRBJ2-7; 8 bases fit TRBD2. Germline CDR1 reads SGHTA; CDR2 reads FQGNSA. The CDR3 sequence is 14 residues long. V trimming: 0 bases; J trimming: 8 bases; junction bases outside the gene matches: 6.

CDR3 amino acids: CASSHGGGREKLFF. The CDR3 nucleotides are TGTGCCAGCAGCCACGGGGGGGGGCGCGAAAAACTGTTTTTT. The genes are TRBV14 and TRBJ1-4; possible D gene TRBD1, 6 bases. There are 14 residues in the CDR3. The germline CDR1 and CDR2 sequences are SGHDN and FVKESK. V dropped 3 bases and J dropped 8 bases, with 13 bases sitting between them.

The chain links TRBV9 to TRBJ1-1, with D possibly matching TRBD1 (5 bases). Germline V CDR1 and CDR2: SGDLS, YYNGEE. The CDR3 consists of 15 residues. Trimming removed 1 base from V and 1 base from J, with 11 bases in between. The CDR3 reads CASSVLGQKNTEAFF. CDR3 coding DNA: TGTGCCAGCAGCGTATTGGGGCAGAAGAACACTGAAGCTTTCTTT.

This chain links TRBV5-6 with TRBJ2-6, with D tentatively TRBD2 (6 bases). V was cut by 5 bases and J by 4 bases, with 16 bases left in between. The germline CDR1 and CDR2 sequences are SGHDT and YYEEEE. There are 16 residues in the CDR3. CDR3 bases: TGTGCCAGCAGTTATGGCGGGGCAGGGGGGGCCAACGTCCTGACTTTC. This codes for CASSYGGAGGANVLTF.

V and J are TRBV21-1 and TRBJ1-2; TRBD1, the D gene given by the table, was not confirmed from the DNA. TRBV21-1 is classified as a pseudogene. The CDR3 is 13 amino acids. The CDR3 spells CASKNRANYGYTF. The CDR3 DNA reads TGTGCCAGCAAGAACAGGGCGAACTATGGCTACACCTTC.